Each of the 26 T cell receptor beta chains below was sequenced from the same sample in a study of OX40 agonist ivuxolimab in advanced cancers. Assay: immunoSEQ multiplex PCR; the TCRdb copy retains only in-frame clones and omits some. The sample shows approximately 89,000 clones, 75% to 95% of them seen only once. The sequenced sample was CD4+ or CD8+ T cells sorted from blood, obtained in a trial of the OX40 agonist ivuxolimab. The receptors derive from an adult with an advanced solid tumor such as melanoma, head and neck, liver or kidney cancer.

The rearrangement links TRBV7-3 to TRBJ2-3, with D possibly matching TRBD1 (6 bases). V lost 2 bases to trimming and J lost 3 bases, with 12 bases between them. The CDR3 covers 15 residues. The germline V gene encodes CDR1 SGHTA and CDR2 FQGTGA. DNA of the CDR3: TGTGCCAGCAGCTTAGGAAGACAGGTGACAGATACGCAGTATTTT. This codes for CASSLGRQVTDTQYF.

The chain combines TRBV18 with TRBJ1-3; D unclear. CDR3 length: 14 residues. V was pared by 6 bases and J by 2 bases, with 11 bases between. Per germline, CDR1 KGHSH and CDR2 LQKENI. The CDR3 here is CASSPDITGNTIYF. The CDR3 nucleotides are TGTGCCAGCTCTCCAGACATTACTGGAAACACCATATATTTT.

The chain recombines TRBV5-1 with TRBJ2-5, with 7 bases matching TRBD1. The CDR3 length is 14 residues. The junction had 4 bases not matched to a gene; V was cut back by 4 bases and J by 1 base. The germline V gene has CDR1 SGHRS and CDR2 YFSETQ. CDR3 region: CASSPGTAQETQYF. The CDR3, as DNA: TGCGCCAGCAGCCCTGGGACAGCCCAAGAGACCCAGTACTTC.

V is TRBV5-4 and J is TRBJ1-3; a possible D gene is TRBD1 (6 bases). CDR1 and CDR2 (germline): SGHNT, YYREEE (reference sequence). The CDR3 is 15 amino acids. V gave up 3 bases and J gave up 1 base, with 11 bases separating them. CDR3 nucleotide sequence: TGTGCCAGCAGCTCATGGAGGGGGTCTGGAAACACCATATATTTT. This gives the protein CASSSWRGSGNTIYF.

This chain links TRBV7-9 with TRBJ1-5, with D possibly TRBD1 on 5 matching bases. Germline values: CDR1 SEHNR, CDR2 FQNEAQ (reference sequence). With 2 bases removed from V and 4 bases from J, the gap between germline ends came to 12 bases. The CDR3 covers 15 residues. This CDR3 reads CASSLSGGGNQPQHF. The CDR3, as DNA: TGTGCCAGCAGCTTATCCGGGGGAGGTAATCAGCCCCAGCATTTT.

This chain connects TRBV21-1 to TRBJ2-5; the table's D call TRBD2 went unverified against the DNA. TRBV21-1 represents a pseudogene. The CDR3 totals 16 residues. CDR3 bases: TGTGCCAGCAGCAAAACGAGCGGGAGGAGACGTGAGACCCAGTACTTC. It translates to CASSKTSGRRRETQYF.

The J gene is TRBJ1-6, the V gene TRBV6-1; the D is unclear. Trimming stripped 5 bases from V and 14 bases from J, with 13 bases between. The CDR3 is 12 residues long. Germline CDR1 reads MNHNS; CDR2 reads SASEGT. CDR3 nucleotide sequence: TGTGCCAGCAGTACTTCAACGGCTTCCCTCCACTTT. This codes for CASSTSTASLHF.

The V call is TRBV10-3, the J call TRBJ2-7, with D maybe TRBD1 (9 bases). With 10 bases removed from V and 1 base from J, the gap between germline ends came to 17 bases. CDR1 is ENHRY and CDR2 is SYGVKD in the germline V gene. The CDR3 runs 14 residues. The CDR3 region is CATTGGTGSYEQYF. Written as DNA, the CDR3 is TGTGCCACCACGGGGGGGACAGGGTCCTACGAGCAGTACTTC.

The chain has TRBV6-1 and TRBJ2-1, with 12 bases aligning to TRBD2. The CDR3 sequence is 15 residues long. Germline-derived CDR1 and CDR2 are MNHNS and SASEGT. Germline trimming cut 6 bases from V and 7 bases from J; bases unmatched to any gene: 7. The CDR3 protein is CASRGLAGTKNEQFF. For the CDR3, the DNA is TGTGCCAGCAGGGGACTAGCGGGTACTAAGAATGAGCAGTTCTTC.

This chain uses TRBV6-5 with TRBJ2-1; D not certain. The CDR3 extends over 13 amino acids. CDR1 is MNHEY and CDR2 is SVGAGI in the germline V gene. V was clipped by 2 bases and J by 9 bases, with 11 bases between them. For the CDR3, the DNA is TGTGCCAGCAGTTACGGTCGTATTAGTGAGCAGTTCTTC. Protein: CASSYGRISEQFF.

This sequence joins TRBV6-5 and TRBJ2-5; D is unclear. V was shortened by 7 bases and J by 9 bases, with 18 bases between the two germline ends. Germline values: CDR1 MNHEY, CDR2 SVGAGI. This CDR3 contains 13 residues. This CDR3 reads CASTHDGTKAQYF. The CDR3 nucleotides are TGTGCCAGCACCCACGACGGTACTAAGGCCCAGTACTTC.

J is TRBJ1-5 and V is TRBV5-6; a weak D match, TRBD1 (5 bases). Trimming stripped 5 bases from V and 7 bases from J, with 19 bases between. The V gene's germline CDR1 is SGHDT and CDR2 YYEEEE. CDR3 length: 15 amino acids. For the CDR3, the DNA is TGTGCCAGCAGTCATTACCGGGACGGCGGGCAGCCCCAGCATTTT. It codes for CASSHYRDGGQPQHF.

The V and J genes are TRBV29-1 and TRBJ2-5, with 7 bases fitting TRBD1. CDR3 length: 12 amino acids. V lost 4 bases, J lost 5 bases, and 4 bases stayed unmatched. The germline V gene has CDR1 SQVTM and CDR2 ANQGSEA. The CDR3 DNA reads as TGCAGCGTTGGACAGGGAGCGGAGACCCAGTACTTC. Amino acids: CSVGQGAETQYF.

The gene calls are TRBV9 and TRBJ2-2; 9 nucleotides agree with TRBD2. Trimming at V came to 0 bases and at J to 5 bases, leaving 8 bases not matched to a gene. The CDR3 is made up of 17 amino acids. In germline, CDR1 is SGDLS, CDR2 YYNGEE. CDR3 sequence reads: CASSVGSLAGTTGELFF. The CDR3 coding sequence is TGTGCCAGCAGCGTAGGCTCCCTAGCGGGAACTACCGGGGAGCTGTTTTTT.

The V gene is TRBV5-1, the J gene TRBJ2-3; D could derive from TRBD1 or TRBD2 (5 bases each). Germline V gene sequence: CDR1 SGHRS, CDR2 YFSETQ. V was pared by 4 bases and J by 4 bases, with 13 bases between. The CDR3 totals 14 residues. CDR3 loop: CASSPSGGPDTQYF. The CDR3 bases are TGCGCCAGCAGCCCGAGTGGGGGTCCAGATACGCAGTATTTT.

Here the CDR3 DNA reads TGTGCCAGCAGTTTGGGTCAGGGCCTCAATCAGCCCCAGCATTTT. Translated, it gives CASSLGQGLNQPQHF. V gene TRBV28 combines with J gene TRBJ1-5; D possibly corresponds to TRBD1 (5 bases). The CDR3 is 15 amino acids. V lost 3 bases to trimming and J lost 3 bases, with 12 bases between them. Germline values: CDR1 MDHEN, CDR2 SYDVKM.

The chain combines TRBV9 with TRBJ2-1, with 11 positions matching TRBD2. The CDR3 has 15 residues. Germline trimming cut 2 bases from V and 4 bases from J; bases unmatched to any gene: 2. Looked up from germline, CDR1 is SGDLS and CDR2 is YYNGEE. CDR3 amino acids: CASSVGTSGYNEQFF. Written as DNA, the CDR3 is TGTGCCAGCAGCGTTGGGACTAGCGGTTACAATGAGCAGTTCTTC.

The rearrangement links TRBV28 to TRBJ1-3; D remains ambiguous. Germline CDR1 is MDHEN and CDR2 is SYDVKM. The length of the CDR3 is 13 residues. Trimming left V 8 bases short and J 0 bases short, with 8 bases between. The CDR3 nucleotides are TGTGCCAGCGGCAGCCTCTCTGGAAACACCATATATTTT. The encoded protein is CASGSLSGNTIYF.

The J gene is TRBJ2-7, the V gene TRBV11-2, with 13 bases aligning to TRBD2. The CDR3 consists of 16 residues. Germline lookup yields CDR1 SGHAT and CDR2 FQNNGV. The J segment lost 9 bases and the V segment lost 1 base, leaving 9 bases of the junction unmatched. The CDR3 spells CASSLGLAGGQDAQYF. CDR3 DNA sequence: TGTGCCAGCAGCTTAGGACTAGCGGGAGGACAAGACGCGCAGTACTTC.

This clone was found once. DNA of the CDR3: TGTGCCAGTCGTCGTATCGGCGGCACAGATACGCAGTATTTT. This gives the protein CASRRIGGTDTQYF. The chain combines TRBV19 with TRBJ2-3; D is unresolved. The V end was cut by 8 bases, the J end by 1 base, with 13 bases between. Germline CDR1 LNHDA, CDR2 SQIVND (reference sequence). The CDR3 is made up of 14 amino acids.

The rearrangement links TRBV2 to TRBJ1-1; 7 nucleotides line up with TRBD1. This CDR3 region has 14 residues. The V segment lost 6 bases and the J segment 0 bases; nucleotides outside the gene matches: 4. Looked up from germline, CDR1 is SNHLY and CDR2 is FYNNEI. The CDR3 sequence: CASRKQGMNTEAFF. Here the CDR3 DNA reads TGTGCCAGCAGAAAACAGGGGATGAACACTGAAGCTTTCTTT. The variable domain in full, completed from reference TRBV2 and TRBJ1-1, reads EPEVTQTPSHQVTQMGQEVILRCVPISNHLYFYWYRQILGQKVEFLVSFYNNEISEKSEIFDDQFSVERPDGSNFTLKIRSTKLEDSAMYFCASRKQGMNTEAFFGQGTRLTVV.

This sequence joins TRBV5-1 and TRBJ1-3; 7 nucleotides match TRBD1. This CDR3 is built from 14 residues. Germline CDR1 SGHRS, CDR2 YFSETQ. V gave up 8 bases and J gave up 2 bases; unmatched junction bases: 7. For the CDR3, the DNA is TGCGCCAGTCAACAGGGGACGCCTGGAAACACCATATATTTT. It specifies CASQQGTPGNTIYF.

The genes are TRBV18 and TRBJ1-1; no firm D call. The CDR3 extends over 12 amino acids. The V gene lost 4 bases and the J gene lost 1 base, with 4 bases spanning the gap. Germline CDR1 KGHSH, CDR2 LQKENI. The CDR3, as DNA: TGTGCCAGCTCACGCAGGAACACTGAAGCTTTCTTT. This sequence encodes CASSRRNTEAFF.

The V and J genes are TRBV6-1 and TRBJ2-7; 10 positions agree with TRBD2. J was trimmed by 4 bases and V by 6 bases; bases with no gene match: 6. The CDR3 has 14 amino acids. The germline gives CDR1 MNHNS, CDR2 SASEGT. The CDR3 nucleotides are TGTGCCAGCAGGGTGGCTAGCGGGAGATACGAGCAGTACTTC. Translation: CASRVASGRYEQYF.

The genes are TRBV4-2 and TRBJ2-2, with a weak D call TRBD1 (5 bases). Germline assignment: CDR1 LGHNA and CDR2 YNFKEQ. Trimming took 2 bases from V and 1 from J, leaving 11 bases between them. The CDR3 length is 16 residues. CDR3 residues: CASSQHWGGNTGELFF. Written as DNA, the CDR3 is TGTGCCAGCAGCCAACATTGGGGCGGGAACACCGGGGAGCTGTTTTTT.

The CDR3 nucleotides are TGTGCCAGCAGCCTGGACGATGTCTCTGGGGCCAACGTCCTGACTTTC. As protein: CASSLDDVSGANVLTF. The V and J genes are TRBV5-5 and TRBJ2-6; D remains ambiguous. This CDR3 spans 16 amino acids. CDR1 and CDR2 from the germline V gene are SGHKS and YYEKEE (reference sequence). Trimming took off 4 bases at V and 0 bases at J, with 11 bases between the two ends.